This T cell receptor beta chain was captured in a study of regulatory T cells in long-lasting Graves disease. This clonotype was seen ten or more times. The CDR3 has 14 amino acids. The V and J ends lost 4 bases and 4 bases respectively, with 13 bases between them. The germline CDR1 and CDR2 sequences are SNHLY and FYNNEI. The sample's time point: newly diagnosed GD, antithyroid drugs for less than 3 months. The authors made the TCR library using RNA they extracted from PBMCs. Enrollment of patients was through an endocrinology department in Xi'an, China. The authors built TCR beta libraries using iRepertoire HTBI primers and Arm-PCR of CDR3 regions. Via MiXCR, TCRdb re-called the multiplex PCR reads, giving one row per CDR3 protein. The repertoire consists of under 250,000 distinct CDR3 sequences, with around a fifth occurring once and the leading ten covering about 12%. These data were also reused for a study on T cells in Graves' hyperthyroidism and ophthalmopathy.

This chain joins TRBV2 and TRBJ1-1; D may be TRBD1 (5 bases). This receptor was obtained from a woman aged 25-40 years with Graves disease. The material sequenced was peripheral blood mononuclear cells (PBMCs), taken at new diagnosis, from a patient treated with antithyroid drugs. CDR3 amino acids: CASSAPLRGTEAFF. As DNA, the CDR3 is TGTGCCAGCAGTGCCCCATTGAGGGGCACTGAAGCTTTCTTT.